This T cell receptor beta chain comes out of a study of CD8+CD57+ T cells in acquired aplastic anemia (dated by TCRdb to 2017 to 2018). Some background on the complete study: Extracted DNA from sorted CD4+ and CD8+ cells averaged around 3.5 ug, ranging from roughly 0.17 to 27.4 ug. A CD8+CD57+ expansion meant a frequency higher than the mean frequency seen in healthy subjects.

Expansion of CD8+CD57+ cells had been shown by flow cytometry in the patients chosen for sequencing. Every patient had severe acquired aplastic anemia, diagnosed using the International Study of Aplastic Anemia and Agranulocytosis and Camitta criteria. No therapy had been received by the patients at the time of blood sampling. In the study, sorted CD4+ and CD8+ blood T cells from patients with severe aplastic anemia and from healthy subjects underwent deep sequencing of TCR repertoires. Patients were enrolled under clinicaltrials.gov protocols 00001620, 01623167, 00001397, 00071045, 00081523 and 00961064 in the USA. Ficoll-Paque density gradient centrifugation was used to isolate peripheral blood mononuclear cells. Before DNA extraction, CD4+ and CD8+ T cells were sorted with FACS or magnetic beads. Beyond this particular receptor, the publication reports: Around 28 CD8+ CDR3 sequences were found to be shared between patients and controls, but these sequences appeared to be highly expressed in patients and within the immunodominant clones of the patients. Patients and healthy controls showed no significant difference in CD8+ Simpson's diversity (P=0.060).

Genomic DNA served as template for TCR beta VDJ combination and CDR3 sequence profiling. An Illumina HiSeq 2000 was used for TCR repertoire sequencing. The original methods were these. Repertoires were assessed using TRBV/TRBJ rearrangement plots, CDR3 size and DJ length profiles, and Simpson's diversity index. Whichever DNA sequence was most abundant in the deep sequencing data was defined as the immunodominant clone. CDR3 amino acid sequences were checked for sharing across subjects and were also compared against the VDJdb database and published repertoires. TCRdb's own reprocessing of the public reads used fastp at Q25 and MiXCR and kept productive beta chains. Identical CDR3 proteins give one entry, which carries the most common genes and DNA. The V and J calls follow TCRdb's processing rather than the paper's. This sample lists hundreds of thousands of distinct CDR3 sequences; about 50% were detected once. In total, the top ten clones hold 1.3% of the sample.

Based on the germline V gene (reference sequence), the CDR1 and CDR2 sequences are MNHEY and SMNVEV. Counted from cysteine to phenylalanine, this CDR3 has 14 amino acids. Solely the CDR3 DNA is kept, with 42 bases framed from the first base. The trim is 6 bases for V and 8 bases for J, with a gap of 19 bases between the germline ends. This clonotype was counted at least ten times. This clone's antigen is unknown. Base qualities are not provided; no much larger clone lies one nucleotide away. Input material: sorted CD4+, CD8+, or CD8+CD57+ T cells (not recorded which) from PBMCs. This sequence was found in a human donor with aplastic anemia. The sequence is built from TRBV27 and TRBJ1-2, with a weak D call of TRBD1 (5 bases match). The bases read TGTGCCAGCAGAGAGGGGTCAGGGTTGAAGGGCTACACCTTC. Translated, it gives CASREGSGLKGYTF.